These T cell receptor beta chains were read from a single sample in a study of blood T cells in healthy people across ages. TCRdb fed the 5' RACE reads into MiXCR, producing one record per CDR3 protein. The repertoire holds over a million distinct CDR3 sequences, with 45% to 70% as singletons. The sample was blood. Receptors were obtained from a man between 18 and 35 years old in good health. Both conserved end residues are part of each CDR3.

CDR3,V
CSVLTLAGFTDTQYF,TRBV29-1
CSVQPGGRGETQYF,TRBV29-1
CASRIPQTSGGFDTQYF,TRBV7-9
CASRLAERTDTQYF,TRBV2
CASARRMGDSGQETQYF,TRBV11-3
CASTGSHEQYF,TRBV6-1
CASSQGFVPRESTNEQFF,TRBV14
CASSLFKTGSNYGYTF,TRBV6-5
CASSQVRDEAFF,TRBV4-1
CASSPPADSDEQYF,TRBV6-5
CASSLRGREYDYTF,TRBV5-1
CASSPLGDRGPSTEAFF,TRBV5-1
CSVGNRVSTDTQYF,TRBV29-1
CASSYSLAGGSNEQFF,TRBV6-5
CASSPGDRGTNEKLFF,TRBV7-6
CAISGTTDTQYF,TRBV10-3